Listed below are T cell receptor beta chains from one sample, sequenced in a study of cytomegalovirus exposure and HLA in healthy donors. Method: immunoSEQ multiplex PCR; TCRdb's copy keeps in-frame clones and lacks some. This table holds 150,000 to 250,000 clones, 82% found once. Sequencing was done on a sample of PBMCs. The receptor source for this set is a woman aged 45 to 65 in good health and CMV-seropositive. Each CDR3 is given without its conserved first and last residue. The D gene is left open where the match is weak. Only some rows state a clone size, as once, few, many or a class for expanded clones.

j_call	v_call	d_call	clone_size	cdr3_length	cdr3_aa
TRBJ2-3	TRBV6-5	TRBD2	.	13	ASSRLAGGPATQY
TRBJ1-1	TRBV7-9	.	.	13	ASSPPGRVNTEAF
TRBJ1-1	TRBV27	TRBD1	.	14	ASRGTGGGVNTEAF
TRBJ2-2	TRBV10-3	TRBD1	once	13	AISSGTGDSGELF
TRBJ1-1	TRBV19	TRBD1	.	15	ASTYASRGQRNTEAF
TRBJ1-1	TRBV6-1	TRBD1	.	13	ASSPSSGTGGEAF
TRBJ2-2	TRBV28	.	once	12	ASSFGQGTGELF
TRBJ2-7	TRBV28	TRBD1	once	12	ASRPGQGAYEQY
TRBJ2-7	TRBV2	TRBD1	.	12	ASSEQQGIYEQY
TRBJ1-4	TRBV28	.	.	11	ASSLANPGKLF
TRBJ1-2	TRBV4-1	.	.	14	ASSQGSPTGFYGYT
TRBJ2-7	TRBV7-2	.	.	12	ASSLGFRGYEQY
TRBJ2-5	TRBV10-1	TRBD1	.	13	ASPLYDRGLETQY
TRBJ1-1	TRBV7-9	TRBD1	.	12	ASSLRGRDTEAF
TRBJ2-4	TRBV7-6	.	.	12	ASSLSQGSNIQY
TRBJ1-2	TRBV10-3	.	.	12	AISDAGGTHGYT
TRBJ1-5	TRBV11-2	.	.	13	ASSLDLGGAQPQH
TRBJ2-1	TRBV6-5	.	.	12	ASSPPLGGNEQF
TRBJ2-7	TRBV28	TRBD1	once	12	ASRGAGGSYEQY
TRBJ2-3	TRBV9	.	.	11	ASSEPGEDTQY
TRBJ2-7	TRBV28	.	.	13	ASSSPSDRFHEQY
TRBJ2-1	TRBV10-1	.	.	11	ATQRGPYNEQF
TRBJ2-2	TRBV9	.	.	14	ASSPPVSANTGELF
TRBJ2-1	TRBV21-1	.	.	18	ASSLARGAGAGQSYNEQF
TRBJ2-5	TRBV15	TRBD1	.	13	ATSRDYRGRETQY
TRBJ2-1	TRBV25-1	.	.	9	ASIEQHGQF
TRBJ2-1	TRBV4-1	.	.	14	ASSQDHGVTYNEQF
TRBJ2-1	TRBV28	.	.	14	ASSLVSRGPDNEQF